The sequence of this T cell receptor beta chain was determined in a study of cytomegalovirus exposure and HLA in healthy donors. Whole-study findings and limits: The study designated roughly 150 TCR beta chains cytomegalovirus-associated.

The CDR3 covers 15 residues. Trimming removed 7 bases from V and 5 bases from J; junction bases left unmatched: 9. Germline values: CDR1 LNHDA, CDR2 SQIVND (reference sequence). The primer mix had 60 Vbeta and 13 Jbeta primers. TCRdb keeps only in-frame clones here, not all; method: immunoSEQ multiplex PCR. The sample yields some 90,000 clones, over 70% seen once. This clone was seen more than once but under ten times. The antigen is not known. The V gene is TRBV19, the J gene TRBJ1-2, with TRBD1 matching over 11 bases. Sequencing was carried out using PBMCs. The clonotype originates from a woman aged 45-65 years in good health and CMV-seropositive. Here the CDR3 DNA reads TGTGCCAGTAACCCCGGACAGGGGGCTTCTTATGGCTACACCTTC. This encodes CASNPGQGASYGYTF. Full variable domain (remainder filled in from reference TRBV19 and TRBJ1-2): DGGITQSPKYLFRKEGQNVTLSCEQNLNHDAMYWYRQDPGQGLRLIYYSQIVNDFQKGDIAEGYSVSREKKESFPLTVTSAQKNPTAFYLCASNPGQGASYGYTFGSGTRLTVV.